A single sample gave rise to the 29 T cell receptor beta chains below, sequenced in a study of blood T cell repertoires in COVID-19. Some clones are missing from TCRdb's copy, which holds only in-frame ones; the method was immunoSEQ multiplex PCR. The data contain around 260,000 clones, 70% to 90% of them singletons. The sample was peripheral blood. The receptors stem from a human donor with COVID-19, enrolled during active disease. The donor label of this sample is uncertain.

J is TRBJ1-2 and V is TRBV2; possible D gene TRBD1, 5 bases. V lost 6 bases and J 8 bases, leaving 13 bases between the germline ends. Looked up from germline, CDR1 is SNHLY and CDR2 is FYNNEI. The length of the CDR3 is 12 residues. CDR3 in amino acids: CASRAGQEGYTF. CDR3 in DNA: TGTGCCAGCAGGGCGGGGCAGGAAGGCTACACCTTC.

The V gene is TRBV28, the J gene TRBJ1-4; TRBD1 is a possible D gene (6 bases). Germline CDR1 and CDR2: MDHEN and SYDVKM. The CDR3 contains 14 residues. Trimming left V 7 bases short and J 8 bases short, with 17 bases between. The CDR3 nucleotides are TGTGCCAGCACCCTGCCAGGGGTATGGGAAAAACTGTTTTTT. Its translation: CASTLPGVWEKLFF. Full variable domain (rest looked up from reference TRBV28 and TRBJ1-4): DVKVTQSSRYLVKRTGEKVFLECVQDMDHENMFWYRQDPGLGLRLIYFSYDVKMKEKGDIPEGYSVSREKKERFSLILESASTNQTSMYLCASTLPGVWEKLFFGSGTQLSVL.

The chain joins TRBV30 to TRBJ2-5; D is unclear. The CDR3 runs 11 residues. The germline V gene encodes CDR1 GTSNPN and CDR2 SVGIG (reference sequence). Trimming cost V 3 bases and J 5 bases, with 7 bases left between them. The DNA for the CDR3 is TGTGCCTGGAGGGGCCGGGAGACCCAGTACTTC. Amino acids: CAWRGRETQYF.

The chain combines TRBV2 with TRBJ2-7; D remains unclear. The V gene's germline CDR1 is SNHLY and CDR2 FYNNEI. The V and J ends lost 2 bases and 4 bases respectively, with 3 bases between them. The CDR3 runs to 11 residues. The CDR3 is CASSERYEQYF. As DNA, the CDR3 is TGTGCCAGCAGTGAACGGTACGAGCAGTACTTC.

On this clone: Different DNA sequences within this sample yield the same CDR3. The chain links TRBV6-5 to TRBJ2-7; a possible D gene is TRBD2 (7 bases). Germline-derived CDR1 and CDR2 are MNHEY and SVGAGI. The CDR3 loop spans 14 amino acids. V lost 7 bases, J lost 2 bases, and 15 bases lay in between. In DNA form, the CDR3 reads TGTGCCAGCACCCCGGGGCGGGGGCCCTACGAGCAGTACTTC. Protein sequence: CASTPGRGPYEQYF.

The chain links TRBV5-1 to TRBJ2-3; TRBD2 matches at 8 bases. V shed 3 bases and J 1 base; nucleotides not matched to a gene: 7. The germline V gene has CDR1 SGHRS and CDR2 YFSETQ. The CDR3 is 16 amino acids. The CDR3 loop reads CASSSGRREGTDTQYF. CDR3 bases: TGCGCCAGCAGCTCGGGACGGCGGGAGGGCACAGATACGCAGTATTTT. Complete variable domain (other parts from reference TRBV5-1 and TRBJ2-3): KAGVTQTPRYLIKTRGQQVTLSCSPISGHRSVSWYQQTPGQGLQFLFEYFSETQRNKGNFPGRFSGRQFSNSRSEMNVSTLELGDSALYLCASSSGRREGTDTQYFGPGTRLTVL.

V and J are TRBV11-2 and TRBJ1-4; 10 bases agree with TRBD1. Germline V lookup: CDR1 SGHAT, CDR2 FQNNGV. This CDR3 contains 14 residues. V lost 3 bases, J lost 8 bases, and 3 bases stayed unmatched. The CDR3 region has the DNA TGTGCCAGCAGCTTGGACAGGGGGAGCGAAAAACTGTTTTTT. It encodes CASSLDRGSEKLFF.

Remarks on this clone: Other DNA sequences of this sample code for an identical CDR3. The chain couples TRBV4-2 to TRBJ1-1, with TRBD1 matching 9 bases. The ends lost 3 bases at V and 3 bases at J; junction bases unmatched: 2. CDR3 length: 14 amino acids. Germline V CDR1 and CDR2: LGHNA, YNFKEQ. The DNA for the CDR3 is TGTGCCAGCAGCCAGGACAGGGGAGACACTGAAGCTTTCTTT. Translating it yields CASSQDRGDTEAFF.

The chain has TRBV2 and TRBJ1-5; 7 bases agree with TRBD1. J was trimmed by 4 bases and V by 6 bases; bases with no gene match: 6. Germline-derived CDR1 and CDR2 are SNHLY and FYNNEI. This CDR3 is 14 amino acids long. CDR3 in amino acids: CASRGTAINQPQHF. The CDR3 DNA sequence: TGTGCCAGCAGAGGGACAGCCATTAATCAGCCCCAGCATTTT.

This clone was recorded only once. The gene calls are TRBV12-3 or TRBV12-4 and TRBJ1-5, with 9 bases identical to TRBD1. Trimming took 5 bases from V and 16 from J; bases not matched to a gene: 9. CDR3 length: 12 residues. CDR3: CASSPEQGQGHF. For the CDR3, the DNA is TGTGCCAGCAGTCCCGAGCAGGGACAGGGACATTTT.

This clone has only one observation. J is TRBJ1-4 and V is TRBV5-1; 8 nucleotides align to TRBD1. The CDR3 length is 13 residues. V lost 1 base, J lost 7 bases, and 0 bases stayed unmatched. The germline CDR1 and CDR2 sequences are SGHRS and YFSETQ. The CDR3 reads CASSLTGGEKLFF. The CDR3 DNA is TGCGCCAGCAGCTTGACAGGGGGTGAAAAACTGTTTTTT.

The chain links TRBV30 to TRBJ2-7; 7 bases are shared with TRBD2. The CDR3 sequence is 16 residues long. In germline, CDR1 is GTSNPN, CDR2 SVGIG (reference sequence). J lost 3 bases, V lost 0 bases, and 11 bases had no gene match. The CDR3, as DNA: TGTGCCTGGAGTGTACTCGGTCTGCGGGACTACTACGAGCAGTACTTC. Translated, it gives CAWSVLGLRDYYEQYF.

This clone was seen just once. V and J are TRBV24-1 and TRBJ2-3, with D tentatively TRBD2 (5 bases). Germline lookup yields CDR1 KGHDR and CDR2 SFDVKD. V was clipped by 1 base and J by 3 bases, with 16 bases between them. The CDR3 has 17 amino acids. Here the CDR3 DNA reads TGTGCCACCAGTGATTTTGCGGGCGACTCATCGACAGATACGCAGTATTTT. It is translated as CATSDFAGDSSTDTQYF.

This rearrangement joins TRBV11-2 to TRBJ1-4; a possible D gene is TRBD1 (5 bases). This CDR3 comprises 14 residues. The ends were cut back, 4 bases at V and 8 bases at J, with 14 bases in the middle. Germline values: CDR1 SGHAT, CDR2 FQNNGV. CDR3 loop: CASSSPGGVEKLFF. CDR3 bases: TGTGCCAGCAGCTCCCCCGGGGGGGTGGAAAAACTGTTTTTT.

In its sample, this clone was seen a few times. V gene TRBV19 combines with J gene TRBJ1-1; D ambiguous. V shed 3 bases and J shed 2 bases, with 16 bases lying between them. This CDR3 has 16 residues. Germline V lookup: CDR1 LNHDA, CDR2 SQIVND (reference sequence). The DNA of the CDR3 is TGTGCCAGTAGTATGCCCAAAGCGGGGAGAAACACTGAAGCTTTCTTT. Encoded protein: CASSMPKAGRNTEAFF. Variable domain in full (rest from reference TRBV19 and TRBJ1-1): DGGITQSPKYLFRKEGQNVTLSCEQNLNHDAMYWYRQDPGQGLRLIYYSQIVNDFQKGDIAEGYSVSREKKESFPLTVTSAQKNPTAFYLCASSMPKAGRNTEAFFGQGTRLTVV.

The chain recombines TRBV5-6 with TRBJ1-2; D is ambiguous. Germline-derived CDR1 and CDR2 are SGHDT and YYEEEE. With 4 bases removed from V and 2 bases from J, the gap between germline ends came to 12 bases. The length of the CDR3 is 14 residues. The CDR3 coding sequence is TGTGCCAGCAGCCCTTCCCCGGGAAACTATGGCTACACCTTC. Amino acid sequence: CASSPSPGNYGYTF. Filled out from reference TRBV5-6 and TRBJ1-2, the complete variable domain reads DAGVTQSPTHLIKTRGQQVTLRCSPKSGHDTVSWYQQALGQGPQFIFQYYEEEERQRGNFPDRFSGHQFPNYSSELNVNALLLGDSALYLCASSPSPGNYGYTFGSGTRLTVV.

The V gene is TRBV6-6, the J gene TRBJ2-7; 10 nucleotides agree with TRBD2. Unmatched junction bases numbered 11, after V lost 5 bases and J lost 4 bases. The CDR3 runs 16 residues. The germline gives CDR1 MNHNY, CDR2 SVGAGI (reference sequence). The DNA for the CDR3 is TGTGCCAGCAGTCCCGGACTAGCGGAAGCCCCTTACGAGCAGTACTTC. Encoded protein: CASSPGLAEAPYEQYF.

The chain is built from TRBV27 and TRBJ1-6, with D possibly matching TRBD1 (6 bases). The germline V gene has CDR1 MNHEY and CDR2 SMNVEV (reference sequence). The ends were cut back, 4 bases at V and 7 bases at J, with 17 bases in the middle. This CDR3 is built from 16 residues. CDR3 sequence: CASSSTQGLQNSPLHF. CDR3 DNA sequence: TGTGCCAGCAGTTCGACACAGGGTCTGCAAAATTCACCCCTCCACTTT.

The rearrangement links TRBV5-4 to TRBJ1-3; possible D gene TRBD1, 5 bases. The ends were cut back, 2 bases at V and 2 bases at J, with 8 bases in the middle. This CDR3 contains 14 residues. Germline V gene lookup returns CDR1 SGHNT and CDR2 YYREEE (reference sequence). The CDR3 nucleotides read TGTGCCAGCAGCTTAGGGGAGGCTGGAAACACCATATATTTT. Translating gives CASSLGEAGNTIYF. The full variable domain, its missing parts supplied by reference TRBV5-4 and TRBJ1-3, is ETGVTQSPTHLIKTRGQQVTLRCSSQSGHNTVSWYQQALGQGPQFIFQYYREEENGRGNFPPRFSGLQFPNYSSELNVNALELDDSALYLCASSLGEAGNTIYFGEGSWLTVV.

The rearrangement links TRBV28 to TRBJ1-2; the match to TRBD1 covers 10 bases. CDR1 and CDR2 from the germline V gene are MDHEN and SYDVKM. V lost 6 bases, J lost 4 bases, and 11 bases stayed unmatched. The CDR3 runs to 16 residues. The CDR3 DNA follows: TGTGCCAGCAGGGCCCAGGGACAGGGGAGGACCTATGGCTACACCTTC. Its translation: CASRAQGQGRTYGYTF.

The V call is TRBV12-3 or TRBV12-4, the J call TRBJ1-5; D unresolved. This CDR3 is built from 13 residues. With 3 bases removed from V and 2 bases from J, the gap between germline ends came to 5 bases. The CDR3 is CASSLRGNQPQHF. The CDR3 nucleotides are TGTGCCAGCAGTTTGAGGGGCAATCAGCCCCAGCATTTT.

The V and J genes are TRBV6-5 and TRBJ2-7, with 11 bases that match TRBD2. Trimming removed 6 bases from V and 5 bases from J; junction bases left unmatched: 9. CDR3 length: 15 amino acids. CDR1 and CDR2 from the germline V gene are MNHEY and SVGAGI. The CDR3 DNA reads as TGTGCCAGCAGAACAACCGGGACTAGCGGTCACGAGCAGTACTTC. This codes for CASRTTGTSGHEQYF.

The rearrangement joins TRBV6-5 to TRBJ1-1; a possible D gene is TRBD1 (5 bases). The CDR3 spans 12 residues. Looked up from germline, CDR1 is MNHEY and CDR2 is SVGAGI. Between the trimmed V and J ends, which lost 4 bases and 11 bases, there was a span of 14 bases. The CDR3 sequence: CASSFTRVAAFF. DNA for the CDR3: TGTGCCAGCAGTTTTACCAGGGTCGCGGCTTTCTTT.

This clone was observed a single time. This chain joins TRBV10-3 and TRBJ1-2; D not resolved. Per the germline V gene, CDR1 is ENHRY and CDR2 is SYGVKD. Trimming stripped 2 bases from V and 6 bases from J, with 10 bases between. The CDR3 has 13 residues. The CDR3 region is CAISEDGVHGYTF. The CDR3 nucleotides are TGTGCCATCAGTGAGGACGGAGTCCATGGCTACACCTTC.

The genes are TRBV24-1 and TRBJ1-5, with 9 bases matching TRBD1. The CDR3 is 17 amino acids. V was clipped by 4 bases and J by 1 base; unmatched bases: 7. CDR1 is KGHDR and CDR2 is SFDVKD in the germline V gene. The chain's CDR3 is CATSDSGTGMSNQPQHF. The CDR3 DNA reads as TGTGCCACCAGTGACTCCGGGACAGGGATGAGCAATCAGCCCCAGCATTTT.

The chain carries TRBV29-1 and TRBJ2-3, with 7 bases fitting TRBD1. The junction had 9 bases not matched to a gene; V was cut back by 7 bases and J by 5 bases. Germline CDR1 SQVTM, CDR2 ANQGSEA. The CDR3 is 13 amino acids. DNA of the CDR3: TGCAGCGAAGGACAGGCGGTGGAAGATACGCAGTATTTT. This translates into CSEGQAVEDTQYF.

The V call is TRBV9, the J call TRBJ1-1; TRBD1 agrees at 12 bases. Unmatched junction bases numbered 11, after V lost 2 bases and J lost 3 bases. This CDR3 is 18 amino acids long. Germline CDR1 SGDLS, CDR2 YYNGEE. CDR3 coding DNA: TGTGCCAGCAGCGTTGACACCGGGACAGGGGGCTGGGACACTGAAGCTTTCTTT. As protein: CASSVDTGTGGWDTEAFF.

The rearrangement links TRBV19 to TRBJ1-1; D may be TRBD1 (5 bases). Germline CDR1 is LNHDA and CDR2 is SQIVND (reference sequence). Trimming took off 5 bases at V and 1 base at J, with 17 bases between the two ends. This CDR3 region has 16 residues. The CDR3 nucleotides read TGTGCCAGTAGTCCTAGACGGGGGACGGGGAACACTGAAGCTTTCTTT. Translation gives CASSPRRGTGNTEAFF.

V and J are TRBV29-1 and TRBJ1-1; no clear D gene. The CDR3 sequence is 12 residues long. Trimming left V 5 bases short and J 1 base short, with 8 bases between. Germline V lookup: CDR1 SQVTM, CDR2 ANQGSEA. The CDR3 DNA sequence: TGCAGCGTTTGGGTAGCGAACACTGAAGCTTTCTTT. Amino acids: CSVWVANTEAFF. Filled out from reference TRBV29-1 and TRBJ1-1, the complete variable domain reads SAVISQKPSRDICQRGTSLTIQCQVDSQVTMMFWYRQQPGQSLTLIATANQGSEATYESGFVIDKFPISRPNLTFSTLTVSNMSPEDSSIYLCSVWVANTEAFFGQGTRLTVV.